These 26 T cell receptor beta chains came from one sample sequenced in a study of graft-versus-host responses after intestinal transplantation. No antigen has been identified for these receptors. Here immunoSEQ multiplex PCR was the method, and the copy in TCRdb shows in-frame clones only, minus some. The table includes about 88,000 clones, about 94% detected once. Sequenced material: unstimulated CD4+ T cells sorted from spleen or lymph node cells, taken before transplant. The receptors were sampled from a human donor who was the organ donor for an intestinal transplant.

The chain joins TRBV28 to TRBJ1-1, with 11 bases identical to TRBD1. The CDR3 runs to 16 residues. The germline V gene encodes CDR1 MDHEN and CDR2 SYDVKM. The junction had 13 bases not matched to a gene; V was cut back by 8 bases and J by 5 bases. The CDR3 spells CASRGRLGQGETEAFF. The CDR3 DNA follows: TGTGCCAGCCGGGGACGCTTGGGACAGGGGGAAACTGAAGCTTTCTTT.

This clone was found once. The genes are TRBV19 and TRBJ2-1; D is tentatively TRBD1 or TRBD2 (5 bases each). Germline V gene data show CDR1 as LNHDA and CDR2 as SQIVND (reference sequence). The germline V and J ends were trimmed by 5 bases and 8 bases, with 16 bases remaining between them. This CDR3 region has 14 residues. The CDR3 nucleotides read TGTGCCAGTAGTCCGAGGGGACGGTTAGATGAGCAGTTCTTC. Protein: CASSPRGRLDEQFF.

This clone was seen once. The chain has TRBV10-1 and TRBJ1-1; TRBD1 might be the D (5 bases). V was trimmed by 2 bases and J by 6 bases, leaving 16 bases between them. Germline V gives CDR1 WNHNN, CDR2 SYGVQD (reference sequence). This CDR3 has 15 amino acids. The CDR3 DNA sequence: TGCGCCAGCAGTGAGGGGTGGCCGGGAGGGGCTGAAGCTTTCTTT. Residues: CASSEGWPGGAEAFF.

This rearrangement joins TRBV7-2 to TRBJ1-2; TRBD1 might be the D (6 bases). CDR1 and CDR2 from the germline V gene are SGHTA and FQGNSA. The CDR3 contains 16 residues. V lost 5 bases and J lost 5, with 21 bases in between. CDR3 DNA: TGTGCCAGCAGCCCGACCCGGACACAAGGGGGATATGGCTACACCTTC. Protein sequence: CASSPTRTQGGYGYTF. Based on the CDR3 plus reference TRBV7-2 and TRBJ1-2, the full variable domain is GAGVSQSPSNKVTEKGKDVELRCDPISGHTALYWYRQSLGQGLEFLIYFQGNSAPDKSGLPSDRFSAERTGGSVSTLTIQRTQQEDSAVYLCASSPTRTQGGYGYTFGSGTRLTVV.

The chain carries TRBV6-6 and TRBJ2-1; D may be TRBD2 (5 bases). The CDR3 covers 16 residues. Germline V CDR1 and CDR2: MNHNY, SVGAGI (reference sequence). V dropped 1 base and J dropped 7 bases, with 17 bases sitting between them. The CDR3 sequence: CASSYFPGGPGNEQFF. The CDR3, as DNA: TGTGCCAGCAGTTACTTCCCGGGCGGGCCGGGGAATGAGCAGTTCTTC.

The chain couples TRBV4-1 to TRBJ1-5, with 10 bases fitting TRBD1. J lost 3 bases, V lost 4 bases, and 6 bases had no gene match. Germline V gene data show CDR1 as MGHRA and CDR2 as YSYEKL. The CDR3 spans 16 residues. The CDR3 loop reads CASSLGQGRDNQPQHF. DNA of the CDR3: TGCGCCAGCAGCCTGGGACAGGGGAGAGACAATCAGCCCCAGCATTTT.

This clone was counted between two and nine times. The chain recombines TRBV19 with TRBJ1-4; no clear D. CDR1 and CDR2 (germline): LNHDA, SQIVND (reference sequence). V shed 8 bases and J shed 3 bases, with 10 bases lying between them. This CDR3 has 13 amino acids. The CDR3 DNA sequence: TGTGCCAGTGCACGGGATCCTAATGAAAAACTGTTTTTT. This codes for CASARDPNEKLFF.

This rearrangement joins TRBV19 to TRBJ2-7; D is undetermined. Germline V gene lookup returns CDR1 LNHDA and CDR2 SQIVND (reference sequence). This CDR3 is built from 16 residues. The V end lost 4 bases, the J end lost 7 bases, and 23 bases lay between the germline ends. This CDR3 reads CASSKTGGRVIGEQYF. In DNA, the CDR3 is TGTGCCAGTAGTAAAACCGGCGGACGGGTAATAGGGGAGCAGTACTTC.

The V gene is TRBV6-5, the J gene TRBJ2-3; TRBD2 might be the D (7 bases). The length of the CDR3 is 15 residues. Trimming took off 6 bases at V and 4 bases at J, with 17 bases between the two ends. The germline CDR1 and CDR2 sequences are MNHEY and SVGAGI. CDR3 DNA sequence: TGTGCCAGCAGCCGCGTCGGGGGGCGGGCAGATACGCAGTATTTT. This encodes CASSRVGGRADTQYF.

The chain employs TRBV19 and TRBJ1-2; D is possibly TRBD1 (5 bases). In germline, CDR1 is LNHDA, CDR2 SQIVND (reference sequence). V was trimmed by 5 bases and J by 4 bases, leaving 17 bases between them. The CDR3 is 15 amino acids. CDR3 sequence reads: CASSAGGGSGYGYTF. In nucleotides, the CDR3 is TGTGCCAGTAGTGCCGGGGGGGGAAGCGGCTATGGCTACACCTTC.

The rearrangement joins TRBV28 to TRBJ1-3, with 7 positions matching TRBD1. V dropped 7 bases and J dropped 0; count of bases not matched to a gene: 12. The CDR3 has 17 residues. Germline V gene sequence: CDR1 MDHEN, CDR2 SYDVKM. CDR3 sequence reads: CASIPGGTAYSGNTIYF. Here the CDR3 DNA reads TGTGCCAGCATTCCCGGCGGGACAGCATACTCTGGAAACACCATATATTTT.

The J gene is TRBJ1-5, the V gene TRBV10-3; TRBD1 matches 7 bases. Germline V gives CDR1 ENHRY, CDR2 SYGVKD. The CDR3 spans 13 residues. V shed 10 bases, J shed 2 bases, and the junction held 5 bases outside the gene matches. The CDR3, as DNA: TGTGCCACCCAGGGGGAGGGCAATCAGCCCCAGCATTTT. Translating gives CATQGEGNQPQHF.

J is TRBJ2-1 and V is TRBV29-1; D may match TRBD1 or TRBD2 (6 bases each). Germline-derived CDR1 and CDR2 are SQVTM and ANQGSEA. CDR3 length equals 16 residues. V was pared by 7 bases and J by 2 bases, with 21 bases between. CDR3 protein: CSAGASPTSPYNEQFF. CDR3 nucleotide sequence: TGCAGCGCGGGGGCCTCCCCGACCAGCCCCTACAATGAGCAGTTCTTC.

The genes are TRBV7-2 and TRBJ2-5; D tentatively reads TRBD1 or TRBD2 (5 bases each). The germline V gene has CDR1 SGHTA and CDR2 FQGNSA. The CDR3 sequence is 14 residues long. Trimming stripped 1 base from V and 2 bases from J, with 8 bases between. The CDR3 protein is CASSLVREQETQYF. The DNA of the CDR3 is TGTGCCAGCAGCTTAGTCAGGGAGCAAGAGACCCAGTACTTC.

This clone was seen just once. This chain joins TRBV28 and TRBJ2-7; 9 positions agree with TRBD1. Germline V gene sequence: CDR1 MDHEN, CDR2 SYDVKM. This CDR3 contains 16 residues. V lost 1 base, J lost 2 bases, and 6 bases stayed unmatched. Written as DNA, the CDR3 is TGTGCCAGCAGTTTATCGGCGGGACAGGGCACCTACGAGCAGTACTTC. Translation gives CASSLSAGQGTYEQYF.

This chain links TRBV6-1 with TRBJ1-1; D remains unclear. The CDR3 runs to 15 residues. The ends were cut back, 2 bases at V and 0 bases at J, with 10 bases in the middle. Germline V lookup: CDR1 MNHNS, CDR2 SASEGT. CDR3 nucleotide sequence: TGTGCCAGCAGTGAATTTGGAGATATGAACACTGAAGCTTTCTTT. Amino acids: CASSEFGDMNTEAFF.

The chain couples TRBV28 to TRBJ2-3; the match to TRBD2 covers 7 bases. Trimming removed 6 bases from V and 3 bases from J; junction bases left unmatched: 3. Per germline, CDR1 MDHEN and CDR2 SYDVKM. The CDR3 runs to 13 residues. The CDR3 DNA reads as TGTGCCAGCAGGACGGGGGGAACAGATACGCAGTATTTT. It specifies CASRTGGTDTQYF.

J is TRBJ1-1 and V is TRBV27; 10 positions agree with TRBD1. J lost 0 bases, V lost 5 bases, and 9 bases had no gene match. This CDR3 comprises 17 residues. CDR1 and CDR2 from the germline V gene are MNHEY and SMNVEV (reference sequence). The CDR3: CASSLWTGGRLNTEAFF. The DNA for the CDR3 is TGTGCCAGCAGTCTATGGACAGGGGGGAGGTTGAACACTGAAGCTTTCTTT.

CDR3 DNA sequence: TGTGCCAGCAGTCCGCAAGATCTTTTTCTGGACGGTATGAACACTGAAGCTTTCTTT. The encoded protein is CASSPQDLFLDGMNTEAFF. The genes are TRBV28 and TRBJ1-1; D is unclear. CDR1 and CDR2 (germline): MDHEN, SYDVKM. The V end was cut by 5 bases, the J end by 0 bases, with 25 bases between. The CDR3 is made up of 19 amino acids.

The chain employs TRBV27 and TRBJ2-7; TRBD1 matches 8 bases. J was trimmed by 5 bases and V by 5 bases; bases with no gene match: 8. Germline V lookup: CDR1 MNHEY, CDR2 SMNVEV (reference sequence). The CDR3 covers 14 residues. The CDR3 nucleotides are TGTGCCAGCAGTCCCCGGACAGGGCGGAACGAGCAGTACTTC. Protein: CASSPRTGRNEQYF.

This sequence joins TRBV13 and TRBJ2-7; D may be TRBD1 (6 bases). The CDR3 covers 15 residues. The V end was cut by 6 bases, the J end by 7 bases, with 22 bases between. Germline-derived CDR1 and CDR2 are PRHDT and FYEKMQ (reference sequence). CDR3 in DNA: TGTGCCAGCAGTAATCGTGGGACATACCAAGAGGAGCAGTACTTC. Protein product: CASSNRGTYQEEQYF. Filled out from reference TRBV13 and TRBJ2-7, the complete variable domain reads AAGVIQSPRHLIKEKRETATLKCYPIPRHDTVYWYQQGPGQDPQFLISFYEKMQSDKGSIPDRFSAQQFSDYHSELNMSSLELGDSALYFCASSNRGTYQEEQYFGPGTRLTVT.

This clone was picked up one time. The chain uses TRBV6-5 and TRBJ1-2; D gene uncertain. The CDR3 is 14 residues long. The germline V gene encodes CDR1 MNHEY and CDR2 SVGAGI. V lost 9 bases and J 0 bases, leaving 14 bases between the germline ends. The DNA for the CDR3 is TGTGCCAGTCTTTTTCTGGGGACTAACTATGGCTACACCTTC. Translation: CASLFLGTNYGYTF.

V and J are TRBV9 and TRBJ2-1; 11 bases match TRBD2. CDR1 is SGDLS and CDR2 is YYNGEE in the germline V gene. V shed 0 bases and J 2 bases; nucleotides not matched to a gene: 4. The CDR3 is 17 amino acids. Written as DNA, the CDR3 is TGTGCCAGCAGCGTAGGGATAGCGGGGGGGGCCTACAATGAGCAGTTCTTC. It encodes CASSVGIAGGAYNEQFF.

The count of this clone is one. The chain carries TRBV28 and TRBJ1-2; D is unclear. The length of the CDR3 is 15 residues. V was clipped by 2 bases and J by 1 base, with 11 bases between them. Germline V CDR1 and CDR2: MDHEN, SYDVKM. As DNA, the CDR3 is TGTGCCAGCAGTTTAGAGCCAGGTAGTAACTATGGCTACACCTTC. This codes for CASSLEPGSNYGYTF.

The chain links TRBV18 to TRBJ1-6; 8 positions agree with TRBD1. Unmatched junction bases numbered 3, after V lost 3 bases and J lost 5 bases. Looked up from germline, CDR1 is KGHSH and CDR2 is LQKENI. The CDR3 contains 15 residues. The CDR3 region has the DNA TGTGCCAGCTCACCTTTGACAGGGGATAATTCACCCCTCCACTTT. It is translated as CASSPLTGDNSPLHF.

This sequence joins TRBV15 and TRBJ2-7; D perhaps matches TRBD1 (5 bases). Looked up from germline, CDR1 is LNHNV and CDR2 is YYDKDF (reference sequence). Trimming cost V 0 bases and J 3 bases, with 12 bases left between them. This CDR3 has 15 residues. The CDR3 sequence is CATSRDDRQRYEQYF. DNA for the CDR3: TGTGCCACCAGCAGAGACGACAGACAGCGCTACGAGCAGTACTTC.